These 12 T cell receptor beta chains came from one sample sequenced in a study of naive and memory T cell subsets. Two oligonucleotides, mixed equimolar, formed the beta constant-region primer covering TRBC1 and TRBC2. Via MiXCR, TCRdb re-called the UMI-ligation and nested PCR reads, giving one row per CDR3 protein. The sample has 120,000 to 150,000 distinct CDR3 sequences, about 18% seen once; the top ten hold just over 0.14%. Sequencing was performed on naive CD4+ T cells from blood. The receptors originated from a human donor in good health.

CDR3 sequence: CASSPRDRGCTEAFF. In nucleotides, the CDR3 is TGTGCCAGCTCACCACGGGACAGGGGTTGCACTGAAGCTTTCTTT. The rearrangement uses TRBV18 and TRBJ1-1, with 10 bases lining up with TRBD1. J gave up 4 bases and V 1 base, and 3 bases lay outside the gene matches. Germline loops: CDR1 KGHSH, CDR2 LQKENI. The CDR3 consists of 15 residues.

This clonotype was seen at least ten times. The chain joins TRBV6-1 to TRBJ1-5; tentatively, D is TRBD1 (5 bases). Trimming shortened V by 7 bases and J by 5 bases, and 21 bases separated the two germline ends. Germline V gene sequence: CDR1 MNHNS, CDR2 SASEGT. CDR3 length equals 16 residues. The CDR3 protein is CASKDSFQGLDQPQHF. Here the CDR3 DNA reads TGTGCCAGCAAAGATTCTTTTCAGGGTTTAGATCAGCCCCAGCATTTT.

CDR3 amino acids: CASSGQGTKYQPQHF. For the CDR3, the DNA is TGTGCCAGCAGTGGACAGGGAACGAAATATCAGCCCCAGCATTTT. The chain couples TRBV6-6 to TRBJ1-5; 8 positions match TRBD1. V was pared by 5 bases and J by 5 bases, with 8 bases of the junction left unmatched. The CDR3 contains 15 residues. Germline V gene data show CDR1 as MNHNY and CDR2 as SVGAGI (reference sequence).

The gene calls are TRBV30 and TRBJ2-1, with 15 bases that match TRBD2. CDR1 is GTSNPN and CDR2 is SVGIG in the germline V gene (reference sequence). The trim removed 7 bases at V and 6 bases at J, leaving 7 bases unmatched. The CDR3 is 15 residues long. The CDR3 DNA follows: TGTGCCTTGGGGGGACTAGCGGGAGGCACCAATGAGCAGTTCTTC. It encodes CALGGLAGGTNEQFF.

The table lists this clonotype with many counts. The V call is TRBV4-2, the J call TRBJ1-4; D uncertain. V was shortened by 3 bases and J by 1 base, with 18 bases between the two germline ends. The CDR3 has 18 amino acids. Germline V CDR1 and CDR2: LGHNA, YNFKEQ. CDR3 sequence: CASSHSLQGPVTNEKLFF. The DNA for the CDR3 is TGTGCCAGCAGCCATTCTTTGCAAGGACCTGTAACTAATGAAAAACTGTTTTTT.

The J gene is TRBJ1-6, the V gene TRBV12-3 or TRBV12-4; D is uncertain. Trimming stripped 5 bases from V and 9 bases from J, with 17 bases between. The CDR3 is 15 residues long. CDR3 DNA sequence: TGTGCCAGCAGTCTTCTCACAAACGGAATTTCACCCCTCCACTTT. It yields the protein CASSLLTNGISPLHF.

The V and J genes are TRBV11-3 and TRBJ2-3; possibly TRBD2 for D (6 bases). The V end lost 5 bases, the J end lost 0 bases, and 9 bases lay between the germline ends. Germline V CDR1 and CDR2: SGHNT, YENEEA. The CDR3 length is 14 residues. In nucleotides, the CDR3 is TGTGCCAGCAGCACCGGGACTAGCACAGATACGCAGTATTTT. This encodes CASSTGTSTDTQYF.

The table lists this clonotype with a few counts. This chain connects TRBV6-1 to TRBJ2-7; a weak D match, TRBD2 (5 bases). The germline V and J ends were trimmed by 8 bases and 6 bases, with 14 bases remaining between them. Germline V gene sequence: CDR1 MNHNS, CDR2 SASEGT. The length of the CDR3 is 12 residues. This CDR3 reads CASRPSIGEQYF. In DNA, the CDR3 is TGTGCCAGCCGTCCTAGCATCGGCGAGCAGTACTTC.

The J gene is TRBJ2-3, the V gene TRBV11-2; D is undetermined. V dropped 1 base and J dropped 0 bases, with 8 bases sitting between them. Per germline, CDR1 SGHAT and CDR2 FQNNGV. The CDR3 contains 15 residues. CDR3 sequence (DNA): TGTGCCAGCAGCTTAGTTCCTCTTAGCACAGATACGCAGTATTTT. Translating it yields CASSLVPLSTDTQYF.

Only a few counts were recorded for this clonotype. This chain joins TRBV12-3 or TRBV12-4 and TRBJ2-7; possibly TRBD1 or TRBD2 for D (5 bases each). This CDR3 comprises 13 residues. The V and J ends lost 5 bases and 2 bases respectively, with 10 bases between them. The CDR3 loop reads CASSVRDAYEQYF. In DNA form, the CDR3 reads TGTGCCAGCAGTGTCCGGGACGCCTACGAGCAGTACTTC.

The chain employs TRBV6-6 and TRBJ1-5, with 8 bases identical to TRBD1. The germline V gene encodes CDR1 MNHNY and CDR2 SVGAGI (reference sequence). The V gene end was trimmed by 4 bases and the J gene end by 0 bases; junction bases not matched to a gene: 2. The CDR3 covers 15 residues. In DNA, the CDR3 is TGTGCCAGCAGTTTTGGACAGGGTAGCAATCAGCCCCAGCATTTT. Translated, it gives CASSFGQGSNQPQHF.

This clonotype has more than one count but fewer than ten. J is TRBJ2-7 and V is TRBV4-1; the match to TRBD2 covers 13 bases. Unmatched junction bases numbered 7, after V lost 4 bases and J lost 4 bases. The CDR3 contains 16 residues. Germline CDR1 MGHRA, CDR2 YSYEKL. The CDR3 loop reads CASSRGLAGLAYEQYF. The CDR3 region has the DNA TGCGCCAGCAGCCGGGGACTAGCGGGACTAGCTTACGAGCAGTACTTC.